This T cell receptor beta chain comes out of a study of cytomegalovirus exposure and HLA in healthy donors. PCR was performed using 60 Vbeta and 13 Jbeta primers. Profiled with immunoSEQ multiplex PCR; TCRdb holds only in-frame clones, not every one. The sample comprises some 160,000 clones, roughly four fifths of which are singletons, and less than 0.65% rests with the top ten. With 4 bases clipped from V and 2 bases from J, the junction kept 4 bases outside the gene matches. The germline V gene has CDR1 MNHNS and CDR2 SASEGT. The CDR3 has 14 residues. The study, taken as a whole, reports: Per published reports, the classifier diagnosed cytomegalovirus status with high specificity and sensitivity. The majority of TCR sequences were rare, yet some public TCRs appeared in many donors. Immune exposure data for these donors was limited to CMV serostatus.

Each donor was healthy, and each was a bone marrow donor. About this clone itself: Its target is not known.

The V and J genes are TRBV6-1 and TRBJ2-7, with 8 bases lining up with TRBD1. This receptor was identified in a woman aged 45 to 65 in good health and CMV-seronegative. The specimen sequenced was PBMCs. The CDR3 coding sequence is TGTGCCAGCAGTGCACGGACAGGGACCTACGAGCAGTACTTC. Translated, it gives CASSARTGTYEQYF.